This entry describes one T cell receptor beta chain. Its antigen is as yet unknown. The cDNA for TCR beta came from 5'RACE template switching with UMIs. TCRdb re-called the 5' RACE reads; one entry per CDR3 protein, DNA not given. The sample table includes about 410,000 distinct CDR3 sequences. This entry is derived from a study of T cells expressing NK-cell markers. Whole-study context: Among the eight sequenced donors, seven tested HCMV-seropositive and one tested seronegative. Whole-study findings and limits: The leading position in the CD3+CD56-NKG2C+ fraction of several donors also went to these clonotypes. In about six donors, dominant CD3+CD56+NKG2C+ clonotypes ranked among the top 10 CD8+ clonotypes.

The CDR3 runs to 15 residues. The V gene's germline CDR1 is MNHEY and CDR2 SVGAGI. The receptor was derived from a woman in her 50s in good health. The chain has TRBV6-5 and TRBJ2-2; TCRdb proposes TRBD2, but this gene call is untestable without DNA. Sequenced: blood T cells: a sorted CD56 or NKG2C T cell subset, CD4+ or CD8+ T cells, or bulk PBMC T cells (not recorded which). This chain's CDR3 is CASSPTSIGTGELFF.